The 24 T cell receptor beta chains given below trace back to one sample, sequenced in a study of shared clonotypes between healthy human individuals. The repertoire was sequenced with immunoSEQ multiplex PCR; TCRdb's copy has only in-frame clones and lacks some. The profile covers 1.6 million or so clones, with about 98.5% appearing a single time and approximately 0.4% taken by the ten largest. What was sequenced was naive CD4+ T cells sorted from blood. Subset noted: CD45RA+ positively selected. Receptors were obtained from a man aged 25-45 years in good health.

The chain couples TRBV7-6 to TRBJ2-1; 8 bases fit TRBD2. Germline V gene sequence: CDR1 SGHVS, CDR2 FNYEAQ. The J segment lost 3 bases and the V segment lost 4 bases, leaving 8 bases of the junction unmatched. This CDR3 comprises 16 residues. CDR3: CASSSPQRERYNEQFF. CDR3 in DNA: TGTGCCAGCAGCTCCCCGCAGCGGGAGCGCTACAATGAGCAGTTCTTC. Using reference TRBV7-6 and TRBJ2-1 for the parts outside the CDR3, the full variable domain is GAGVSQSPRYKVTKRGQDVALRCDPISGHVSLYWYRQALGQGPEFLTYFNYEAQQDKSGLPNDRFSAERPEGSISTLTIQRTEQRDSAMYRCASSSPQRERYNEQFFGPGTRLTVL.

The genes are TRBV11-2 and TRBJ2-7; D remains ambiguous. The CDR3 length is 12 residues. V was trimmed by 1 base and J by 9 bases, leaving 10 bases between them. Germline CDR1 reads SGHAT; CDR2 reads FQNNGV. In DNA, the CDR3 is TGTGCCAGCAGCTTAGCTGGTCTTACGCAGTACTTC. Its translation is CASSLAGLTQYF.

V is TRBV19 and J is TRBJ2-7; TRBD2 agrees at 12 bases. The germline gives CDR1 LNHDA, CDR2 SQIVND (reference sequence). This CDR3 spans 15 amino acids. With 4 bases clipped from V and 1 base from J, the junction kept 2 bases outside the gene matches. DNA of the CDR3: TGTGCCAGTAGTAAGACTAGCGGGAGTTCCTACGAGCAGTACTTC. Translation: CASSKTSGSSYEQYF.

V usage is TRBV19 and J usage is TRBJ2-7, with D perhaps matching TRBD1 or TRBD2 (5 bases each). CDR1 is LNHDA and CDR2 is SQIVND in the germline V gene (reference sequence). The CDR3 runs to 12 residues. Trimming cost V 7 bases and J 5 bases, with 12 bases left between them. The DNA for the CDR3 is TGTGCCAGTATGGGGGAAGTGAACGAGCAGTACTTC. Its protein is CASMGEVNEQYF.

The chain employs TRBV11-1 and TRBJ2-3, with D possibly being TRBD1 (6 bases). This CDR3 has 16 residues. V was shortened by 4 bases and J by 1 base, with 15 bases between the two germline ends. CDR1 is SGHAT and CDR2 is FQDESV in the germline V gene (reference sequence). The CDR3 sequence: CASSSLLRQGTDTQYF. DNA for the CDR3: TGTGCCAGCAGCTCTTTACTGCGACAGGGCACAGATACGCAGTATTTT.

A single count supports this clone. V gene TRBV5-1 combines with J gene TRBJ2-1; possibly TRBD1 for D (5 bases). V lost 4 bases and J 6 bases, leaving 14 bases between the germline ends. CDR1 SGHRS and CDR2 YFSETQ come from the germline V gene. There are 14 residues in the CDR3. The chain's CDR3 is CASSDGRVGNEQFF. The CDR3, as DNA: TGCGCCAGCAGCGATGGCAGGGTCGGCAATGAGCAGTTCTTC.

The rearrangement links TRBV5-1 to TRBJ2-3; no definite D call. The ends were cut back, 5 bases at V and 6 bases at J, with 10 bases in the middle. There are 12 residues in the CDR3. Germline V gene lookup returns CDR1 SGHRS and CDR2 YFSETQ. This CDR3 is CASSKGFDTQYF. CDR3 sequence (DNA): TGCGCCAGCAGTAAGGGTTTTGATACGCAGTATTTT.

The chain carries TRBV27 and TRBJ2-1; tentatively, D is TRBD1 or TRBD2 (6 bases each). V gave up 1 base and J gave up 7 bases, with 11 bases separating them. The CDR3 has 14 residues. Germline values: CDR1 MNHEY, CDR2 SMNVEV (reference sequence). This CDR3 is CASSLFAGHNEQFF. The CDR3 DNA is TGTGCCAGCAGTTTATTTGCGGGACATAATGAGCAGTTCTTC.

The chain uses TRBV6-6 and TRBJ1-1; D remains unclear. This CDR3 contains 13 residues. Trimming removed 7 bases at V and 3 bases at J, with 12 bases between. The V gene's germline CDR1 is MNHNY and CDR2 SVGAGI (reference sequence). CDR3 nucleotides: TGTGCCAGCACTCGGGGAGTTGACACTGAAGCTTTCTTT. It encodes CASTRGVDTEAFF.

V is TRBV6-5 and J is TRBJ2-3; D unresolved. V was trimmed by 0 bases and J by 2 bases, leaving 9 bases between them. This CDR3 contains 15 residues. Germline CDR1 and CDR2: MNHEY and SVGAGI. DNA for the CDR3: TGTGCCAGCAGTTACTCTCCAAGGGACACAGATACGCAGTATTTT. This sequence encodes CASSYSPRDTDTQYF.

This chain connects TRBV6-1 to TRBJ1-1; D is unclear. In germline, CDR1 is MNHNS, CDR2 SASEGT. The CDR3 is made up of 13 amino acids. V lost 1 base and J lost 11, with 14 bases in between. CDR3: CASSEGGAVRAFF. The CDR3, as DNA: TGTGCCAGCAGTGAAGGCGGCGCGGTCCGGGCTTTCTTT.

The genes are TRBV6-5 and TRBJ2-7; tentatively, D is TRBD2 (5 bases). The CDR3 sequence is 13 residues long. Germline loops: CDR1 MNHEY, CDR2 SVGAGI. The V end lost 8 bases, the J end lost 1 base, and 12 bases lay between the germline ends. The CDR3 reads CASLAPTSYEQYF. The CDR3 coding sequence is TGTGCCAGCTTAGCGCCTACGTCCTACGAGCAGTACTTC.

This sequence joins TRBV15 and TRBJ1-4; no clear D. Trimming cost V 1 base and J 2 bases, with 5 bases left between them. The CDR3 consists of 14 residues. The germline V gene has CDR1 LNHNV and CDR2 YYDKDF (reference sequence). In nucleotides, the CDR3 is TGTGCCACCAGCAGAGTGCGTACTAATGAAAAACTGTTTTTT. Translating gives CATSRVRTNEKLFF.

The CDR3 reads CAWSVTSFTTGVTF. The DNA of the CDR3 is TGTGCCTGGAGTGTAACGTCTTTTACTACAGGGGTCACCTTC. The chain uses TRBV30 and TRBJ1-2; 7 bases map to TRBD1. The CDR3 runs 14 residues. Germline V CDR1 and CDR2: GTSNPN, SVGIG (reference sequence). Trimming cost V 0 bases and J 13 bases; bases outside gene matches: 14. Combining the CDR3 with reference TRBV30 and TRBJ1-2 gives the whole variable domain SQTIHQWPATLVQPVGSPLSLECTVEGTSNPNLYWYRQAAGRGLQLLFYSVGIGQISSEVPQNLSASRPQDRQFILSSKKLLLSDSGFYLCAWSVTSFTTGVTFGSGTRLTVV.

The chain recombines TRBV11-3 with TRBJ2-7, with 7 bases fitting TRBD1. The V gene's germline CDR1 is SGHNT and CDR2 YENEEA. Germline trimming cut 1 base from V and 1 base from J; bases unmatched to any gene: 7. The CDR3 has 16 amino acids. The CDR3 sequence: CASSLGTGVTSYEQYF. The CDR3 DNA follows: TGTGCCAGCAGCTTAGGCACAGGGGTGACGTCCTACGAGCAGTACTTC. Full variable domain (outside the CDR3, taken from reference TRBV11-3 and TRBJ2-7): EAGVVQSPRYKIIEKKQPVAFWCNPISGHNTLYWYLQNLGQGPELLIRYENEEAVDDSQLPKDRFSAERLKGVDSTLKIQPAELGDSAVYLCASSLGTGVTSYEQYFGPGTRLTVT.

The V call is TRBV7-2, the J call TRBJ2-1; possible D gene TRBD2, 5 bases. V was trimmed by 0 bases and J by 5 bases, leaving 8 bases between them. The CDR3 sequence is 14 residues long. From germline, CDR1 is SGHTA and CDR2 FQGNSA. The CDR3 bases are TGTGCCAGCAGCTTAGCATCCGGGGACAATGAGCAGTTCTTC. Amino acids: CASSLASGDNEQFF. Complete variable domain (other parts from reference TRBV7-2 and TRBJ2-1): GAGVSQSPSNKVTEKGKDVELRCDPISGHTALYWYRQSLGQGLEFLIYFQGNSAPDKSGLPSDRFSAERTGGSVSTLTIQRTQQEDSAVYLCASSLASGDNEQFFGPGTRLTVL.

The V and J genes are TRBV6-5 and TRBJ1-5; D is undetermined. V shed 0 bases and J shed 5 bases, with 5 bases lying between them. Per germline, CDR1 MNHEY and CDR2 SVGAGI. The length of the CDR3 is 13 residues. CDR3 sequence (DNA): TGTGCCAGCAGTTACTCGAGGGATCAGCCCCAGCATTTT. As protein: CASSYSRDQPQHF.

The chain couples TRBV11-2 to TRBJ2-7; D gene uncertain. Trimming left V 5 bases short and J 6 bases short, with 17 bases between. This CDR3 has 14 amino acids. Germline-derived CDR1 and CDR2 are SGHAT and FQNNGV. CDR3: CASSPINRVPEQYF. As DNA, the CDR3 is TGTGCCAGCAGCCCCATTAATAGAGTGCCCGAGCAGTACTTC.

CDR3 bases: TGTGCCATCAGTGAGTTCCGGGGTGGGAGGCCTATCGCCTCTGGCTACACCTTC. The encoded protein is CAISEFRGGRPIASGYTF. This sequence joins TRBV10-3 and TRBJ1-2; D gene ambiguous. The CDR3 has 18 amino acids. CDR1 is ENHRY, CDR2 SYGVKD, per germline. V lost 1 base, J lost 7 bases, and 25 bases lay in between.

V gene TRBV6-5 combines with J gene TRBJ2-7, with 8 bases matching TRBD1. CDR3 size: 15 residues. The V segment lost 5 bases and the J segment 4 bases; nucleotides outside the gene matches: 10. Looked up from germline, CDR1 is MNHEY and CDR2 is SVGAGI. The CDR3 is CASSLRDRWAYEQYF. The CDR3 coding sequence is TGTGCCAGCAGTCTCCGGGACAGGTGGGCATACGAGCAGTACTTC.

The gene calls are TRBV6-5 and TRBJ2-7; 10 nucleotides line up with TRBD2. CDR3 length equals 15 residues. With V trimmed by 2 bases and J by 6 bases, 7 bases remained unmatched. Looked up from germline, CDR1 is MNHEY and CDR2 is SVGAGI. CDR3 bases: TGTGCCAGCAGTTACGCGAGACTAGCGGGTCTCGAGCAGTACTTC. Translating it yields CASSYARLAGLEQYF.

This chain uses TRBV27 with TRBJ2-3; D gene ambiguous. This CDR3 is built from 15 residues. Per the germline V gene, CDR1 is MNHEY and CDR2 is SMNVEV (reference sequence). V dropped 2 bases and J dropped 6 bases, with 15 bases sitting between them. Here the CDR3 reads CASSLRLPDPDTQYF. CDR3 coding DNA: TGTGCCAGCAGTTTAAGGTTACCAGACCCCGATACGCAGTATTTT.

This sequence joins TRBV29-1 and TRBJ2-3; 9 bases are shared with TRBD2. This CDR3 contains 13 residues. CDR1 and CDR2 (germline): SQVTM, ANQGSEA. V was clipped by 4 bases and J by 4 bases; unmatched bases: 3. The CDR3 DNA reads as TGCAGCGTTGGCGGGAGGGCCGCAGATACGCAGTATTTT. Protein: CSVGGRAADTQYF.

This chain uses TRBV7-3 with TRBJ2-3; D may be TRBD1 or TRBD2 (5 bases each). The CDR3 extends over 15 amino acids. Per germline, CDR1 SGHTA and CDR2 FQGTGA. Trimming took off 6 bases at V and 1 base at J, with 14 bases between the two ends. CDR3 sequence reads: CASSAGASGTDTQYF. The CDR3 DNA reads TGTGCCAGCAGTGCCGGGGCCTCGGGCACAGATACGCAGTATTTT.